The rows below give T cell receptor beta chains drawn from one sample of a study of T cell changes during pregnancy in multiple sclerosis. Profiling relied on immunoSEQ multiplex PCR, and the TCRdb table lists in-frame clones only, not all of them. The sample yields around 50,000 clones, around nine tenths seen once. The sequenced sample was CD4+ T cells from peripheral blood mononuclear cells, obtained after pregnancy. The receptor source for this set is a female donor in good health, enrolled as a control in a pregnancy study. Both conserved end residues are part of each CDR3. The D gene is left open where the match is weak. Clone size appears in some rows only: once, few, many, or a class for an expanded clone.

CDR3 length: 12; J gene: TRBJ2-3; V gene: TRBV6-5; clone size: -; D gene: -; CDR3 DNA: TGTGCCAGCAGTTCCCGGCCTGAGGCGCAGTATTTT; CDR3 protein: CASSSRPEAQYF
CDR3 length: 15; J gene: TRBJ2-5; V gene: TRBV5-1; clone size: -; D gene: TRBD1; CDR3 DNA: TGCGCCAGCAGCTTAGGGGGCCTAGAACAAGAGACCCAGTACTTC; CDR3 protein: CASSLGGLEQETQYF
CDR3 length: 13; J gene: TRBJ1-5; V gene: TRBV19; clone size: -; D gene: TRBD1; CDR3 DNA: TGTGCCAGCGCCGGGACAGTAAATCAGCCCCAGCATTTT; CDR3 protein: CASAGTVNQPQHF
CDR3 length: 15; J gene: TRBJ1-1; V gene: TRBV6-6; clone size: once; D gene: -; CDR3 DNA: TGTGCCAGCAGGCCACCCCGGGACAAGAACACTGAAGCTTTCTTT; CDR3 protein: CASRPPRDKNTEAFF
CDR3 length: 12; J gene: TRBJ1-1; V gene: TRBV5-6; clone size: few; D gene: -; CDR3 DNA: TGTGCCAGCAGCGGGCCTAACACTGAAGCTTTCTTT; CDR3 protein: CASSGPNTEAFF
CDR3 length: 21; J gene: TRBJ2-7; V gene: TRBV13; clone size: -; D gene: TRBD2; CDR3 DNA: TGTGCCAGCACTTGGAGGACAGGGAGGACTAGCGGGAGTAGTTTCGTCGGCGAGCAGTACTTC; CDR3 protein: CASTWRTGRTSGSSFVGEQYF
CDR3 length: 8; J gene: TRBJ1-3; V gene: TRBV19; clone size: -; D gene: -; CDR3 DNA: TGTGTCGGGGACACCATATATTTT; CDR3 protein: CVGDTIYF
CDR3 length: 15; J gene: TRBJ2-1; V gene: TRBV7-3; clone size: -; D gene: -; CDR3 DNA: TGTGCCAGCAGCTTGTCGGGGGCAGGGGGTCAAGAGCAGTTCTTC; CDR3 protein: CASSLSGAGGQEQFF
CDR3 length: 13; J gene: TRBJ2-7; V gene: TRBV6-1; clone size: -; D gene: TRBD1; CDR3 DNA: TGTGCCAGCACTGGAACAGGGGGCGGATTTCAGTACTTC; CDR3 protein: CASTGTGGGFQYF
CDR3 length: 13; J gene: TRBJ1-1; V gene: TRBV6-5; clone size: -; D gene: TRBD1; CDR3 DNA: TGTGCCAGCAGCTTGGGGACAGGGGGCTTAGCTTTCTTT; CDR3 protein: CASSLGTGGLAFF
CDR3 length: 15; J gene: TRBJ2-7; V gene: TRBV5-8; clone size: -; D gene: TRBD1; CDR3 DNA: TGTGCCAGCAGCCGATCGGGACAGGGTGCCTACGAGCAGTACTTC; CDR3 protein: CASSRSGQGAYEQYF
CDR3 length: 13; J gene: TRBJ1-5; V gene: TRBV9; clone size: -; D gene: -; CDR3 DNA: TGTGCCAGCGGTGCAGGGGTAAATCAGCCCCAGCATTTT; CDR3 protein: CASGAGVNQPQHF
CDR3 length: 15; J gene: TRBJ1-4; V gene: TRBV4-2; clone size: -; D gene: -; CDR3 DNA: TGTGCCAGCAGGGGGACAAACCCAACTAATGAAAAACTGTTTTTT; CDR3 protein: CASRGTNPTNEKLFF
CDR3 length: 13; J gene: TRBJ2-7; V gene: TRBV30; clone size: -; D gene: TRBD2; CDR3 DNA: TGTGCCTGGAGACTAGCGGGGGTCACCGAGCAGTACTTC; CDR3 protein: CAWRLAGVTEQYF
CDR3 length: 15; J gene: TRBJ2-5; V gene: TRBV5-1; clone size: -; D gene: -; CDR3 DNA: TGCGCCAGCGGGCCTTATTCGACAGTCCAAGAGACCCAGTACTTC; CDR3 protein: CASGPYSTVQETQYF
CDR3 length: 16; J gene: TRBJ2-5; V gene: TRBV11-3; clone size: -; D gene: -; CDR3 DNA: TGTGCCAGCAGCTTGGGGACGGGACATAAGTTGGAGACCCAGTACTTC; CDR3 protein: CASSLGTGHKLETQYF
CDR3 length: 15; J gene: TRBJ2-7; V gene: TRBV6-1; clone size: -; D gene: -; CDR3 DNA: TGTGCCAGCAGTGAAGGGGGGACACCTTCCTACGAGCAGTACTTC; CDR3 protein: CASSEGGTPSYEQYF
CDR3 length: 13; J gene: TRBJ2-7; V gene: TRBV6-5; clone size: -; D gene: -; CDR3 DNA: TGTGCCAGCTCCCTAGCGCAGTTTTACGAGCAGTACTTC; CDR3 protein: CASSLAQFYEQYF